Below are 3 T cell receptor beta chains sequenced from a single sample in a study of glioma-infiltrating T cells after dendritic cell vaccination. Generated by immunoSEQ multiplex PCR, the TCRdb table keeps only in-frame clones and is missing some. The table includes about 32,000 clones, roughly nine tenths detected once. The sequences come from blood, collected before dendritic cell vaccination. The receptors come from a human donor with glioblastoma.

The rearrangement links TRBV6-1 to TRBJ2-7; a possible D gene is TRBD1 (6 bases). Germline CDR1 reads MNHNS; CDR2 reads SASEGT. This CDR3 comprises 11 residues. Trimming left V 8 bases short and J 7 bases short, with 12 bases between. The DNA for the CDR3 is TGTGCCAGCGGGGTAAGGGGGGAGCAGTACTTC. Its protein is CASGVRGEQYF.

This clone was observed a single time. The rearrangement links TRBV6-6 to TRBJ2-7; 11 nucleotides align to TRBD1. V gave up 8 bases and J gave up 2 bases; unmatched junction bases: 8. CDR1 and CDR2 (germline): MNHNY, SVGAGI (reference sequence). This CDR3 has 15 residues. The CDR3 DNA reads TGTGCCAGCTCCCCCCCGGGACAGGGGGCCTACGAGCAGTACTTC. This translates into CASSPPGQGAYEQYF.

This chain joins TRBV6-1 and TRBJ1-1, with TRBD1 as a possible D gene (6 bases). V was shortened by 5 bases and J by 11 bases, with 15 bases between the two germline ends. CDR1 and CDR2 from the germline V gene are MNHNS and SASEGT. This CDR3 region has 12 residues. CDR3 sequence: CASSPQGIFAFF. The CDR3 DNA reads TGTGCCAGCAGTCCCCAGGGGATTTTTGCTTTCTTT.